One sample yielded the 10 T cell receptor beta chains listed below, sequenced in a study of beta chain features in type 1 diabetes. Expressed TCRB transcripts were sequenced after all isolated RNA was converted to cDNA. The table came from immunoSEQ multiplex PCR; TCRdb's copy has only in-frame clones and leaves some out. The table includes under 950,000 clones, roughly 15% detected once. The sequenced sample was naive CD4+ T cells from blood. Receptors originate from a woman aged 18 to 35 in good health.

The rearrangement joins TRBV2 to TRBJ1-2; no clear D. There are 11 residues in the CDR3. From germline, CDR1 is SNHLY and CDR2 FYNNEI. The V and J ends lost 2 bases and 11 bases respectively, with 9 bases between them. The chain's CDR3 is CASSETAPYTF. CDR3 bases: TGTGCCAGCAGTGAAACGGCCCCGTACACCTTC. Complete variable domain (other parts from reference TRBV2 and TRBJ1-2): EPEVTQTPSHQVTQMGQEVILRCVPISNHLYFYWYRQILGQKVEFLVSFYNNEISEKSEIFDDQFSVERPDGSNFTLKIRSTKLEDSAMYFCASSETAPYTFGSGTRLTVV.

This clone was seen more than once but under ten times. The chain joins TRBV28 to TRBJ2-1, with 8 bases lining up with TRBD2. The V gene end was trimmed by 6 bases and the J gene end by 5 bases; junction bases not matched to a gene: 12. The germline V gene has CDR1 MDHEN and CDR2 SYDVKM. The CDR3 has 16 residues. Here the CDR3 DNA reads TGTGCCAGCAGCGGATGGGGACTAGTGGAAAACAATGAGCAGTTCTTC. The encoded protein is CASSGWGLVENNEQFF.

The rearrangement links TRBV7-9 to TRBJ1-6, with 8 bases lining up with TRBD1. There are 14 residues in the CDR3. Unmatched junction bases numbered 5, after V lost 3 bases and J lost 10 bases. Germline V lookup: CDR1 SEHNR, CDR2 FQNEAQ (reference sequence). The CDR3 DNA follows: TGTGCCAGCAGCTTTAACGACAGGGGATCACCCCTCCACTTT. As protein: CASSFNDRGSPLHF.

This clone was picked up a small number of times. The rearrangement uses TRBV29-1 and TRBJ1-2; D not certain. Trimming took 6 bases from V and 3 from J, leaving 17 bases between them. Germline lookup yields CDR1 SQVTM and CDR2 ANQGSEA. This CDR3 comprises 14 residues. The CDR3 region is CSVPKGHGDYGYTF. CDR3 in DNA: TGCAGCGTGCCCAAAGGGCATGGAGACTATGGCTACACCTTC.

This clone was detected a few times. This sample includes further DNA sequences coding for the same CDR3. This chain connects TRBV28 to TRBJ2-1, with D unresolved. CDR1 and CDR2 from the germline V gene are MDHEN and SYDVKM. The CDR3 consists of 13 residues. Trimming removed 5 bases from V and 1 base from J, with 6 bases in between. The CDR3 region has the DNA TGTGCCAGCAGTCCATCTTCCTACAATGAGCAGTTCTTC. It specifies CASSPSSYNEQFF.

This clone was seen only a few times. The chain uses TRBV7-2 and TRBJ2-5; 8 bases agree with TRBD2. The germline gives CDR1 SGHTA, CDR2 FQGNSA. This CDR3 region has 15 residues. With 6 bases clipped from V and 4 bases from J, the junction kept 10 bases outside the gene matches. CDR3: CASSSEQLAGETQYF. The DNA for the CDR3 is TGTGCCAGCAGTTCAGAGCAGCTAGCGGGAGAGACCCAGTACTTC.

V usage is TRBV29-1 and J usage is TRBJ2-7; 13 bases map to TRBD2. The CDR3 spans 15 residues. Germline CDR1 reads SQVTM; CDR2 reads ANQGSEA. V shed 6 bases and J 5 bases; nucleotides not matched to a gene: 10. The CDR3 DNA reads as TGCAGCGTAGCGCTACTAGCGGGAGGGCCGGACGAGCAGTACTTC. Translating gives CSVALLAGGPDEQYF.

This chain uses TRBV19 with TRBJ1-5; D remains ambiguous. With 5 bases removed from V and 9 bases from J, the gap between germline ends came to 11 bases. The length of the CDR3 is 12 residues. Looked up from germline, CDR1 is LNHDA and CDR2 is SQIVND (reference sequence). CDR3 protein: CASSGLSGPQHF. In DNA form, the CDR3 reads TGTGCCAGTAGTGGGCTATCCGGGCCCCAGCATTTT.

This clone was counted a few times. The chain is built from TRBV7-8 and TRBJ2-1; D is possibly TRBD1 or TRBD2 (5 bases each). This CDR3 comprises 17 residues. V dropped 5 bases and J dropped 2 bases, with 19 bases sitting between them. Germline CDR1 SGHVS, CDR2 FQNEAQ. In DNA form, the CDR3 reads TGTGCCAGCAGCATCGGATCCGGGACGGAGACCTACAATGAGCAGTTCTTC. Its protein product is CASSIGSGTETYNEQFF.

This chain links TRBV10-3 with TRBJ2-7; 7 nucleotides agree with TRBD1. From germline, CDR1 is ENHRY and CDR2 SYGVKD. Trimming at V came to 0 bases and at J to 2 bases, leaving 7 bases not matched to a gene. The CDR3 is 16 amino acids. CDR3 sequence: CAISESTRTGAYEQYF. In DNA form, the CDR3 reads TGTGCCATCAGTGAGTCGACTCGAACAGGGGCCTACGAGCAGTACTTC.